This T cell receptor beta chain emerged from a study of long-term antiretroviral therapy in people with HIV. Study-level points and caveats: HIV repertoires had narrower CDR3 length ranges than controls. Documentation of ART adherence, viral resistance or therapy changes was absent.

Post-ART PBMC samples numbered at least two per donor, and pre-ART ones at least one. The run of the v3.0 immunoSEQ assay was at survey level. Profiled with immunoSEQ multiplex PCR; TCRdb holds only in-frame clones, not every one. The table shows 48,000 or so clones, with around 84% occurring only once. In the case of this clone: The antigen is unknown.

The specimen was unsorted PBMCs, collected 0.8 years after starting antiretroviral therapy. The clonotype comes from a woman aged 18-29 years with HIV.

CDR3 in amino acids: CASSIQVFVAGELFF. The CDR3 bases are TGTGCCAGTAGTATCCAGGTTTTTGTGGCCGGGGAGCTGTTTTTT. The chain carries TRBV19 and TRBJ2-2; D unclear. Deletions cut 3 bases from V and 6 bases from J, with 14 bases between. Per the germline V gene, CDR1 is LNHDA and CDR2 is SQIVND (reference sequence). CDR3 length: 15 amino acids.